The next 16 T cell receptor beta chains were all read from a single sample in a study of blood T cell repertoires in COVID-19. The protocol was immunoSEQ multiplex PCR, while the TCRdb copy is restricted to in-frame clones and leaves out a portion. Among about 190,000 clones, around 80% were seen once, and the ten largest hold about 15%. The specimen was peripheral blood. The receptors were gathered from a man aged 30 to 39 with active or convalescent COVID-19.

The rearrangement uses TRBV11-2 and TRBJ2-2, with D maybe TRBD1 (6 bases). The V end was cut by 4 bases, the J end by 1 base, with 13 bases between. The CDR3 has 16 amino acids. The V gene's germline CDR1 is SGHAT and CDR2 FQNNGV. CDR3 DNA sequence: TGTGCCAGCAGCTCAAAGACAGGCCTGAACACCGGGGAGCTGTTTTTT. This gives the protein CASSSKTGLNTGELFF.

The chain links TRBV19 to TRBJ1-2; D might be TRBD1 (6 bases). V was cut by 9 bases and J by 5 bases, with 16 bases left in between. Germline CDR1 LNHDA, CDR2 SQIVND (reference sequence). The CDR3 runs 13 residues. The CDR3 DNA follows: TGTGCCAGCAGTGGACAGCCGGGATATGGCTACACCTTC. Translating it yields CASSGQPGYGYTF.

The chain joins TRBV7-9 to TRBJ2-1; 8 bases are shared with TRBD1. Germline assignment: CDR1 SEHNR and CDR2 FQNEAQ (reference sequence). V was clipped by 1 base and J by 3 bases; unmatched bases: 14. The CDR3 has 19 amino acids. CDR3: CASSLVRAIAGGGYNEQFF. The CDR3 DNA sequence: TGTGCCAGCAGCTTAGTCCGCGCGATCGCAGGGGGCGGCTACAATGAGCAGTTCTTC.

Only a few counts were recorded for this clone. The chain joins TRBV19 to TRBJ1-1; tentatively, D is TRBD1 (5 bases). This CDR3 is 14 amino acids long. V lost 1 base to trimming and J lost 7 bases, with 13 bases between them. CDR1 is LNHDA, CDR2 SQIVND, per germline (reference sequence). The CDR3: CASSIVDRGLEAFF. CDR3 DNA: TGTGCCAGTAGTATAGTTGATAGGGGCCTTGAAGCTTTCTTT.

The chain couples TRBV18 to TRBJ1-4; 7 bases map to TRBD1. The CDR3 loop spans 15 amino acids. CDR1 and CDR2 (germline): KGHSH, LQKENI. V lost 0 bases and J lost 5; bases outside the gene matches: 3. CDR3 nucleotides: TGTGCCAGCTCACCACCGCAGGGGGTCAATGAAAAACTGTTTTTT. Translating it yields CASSPPQGVNEKLFF.

V is TRBV5-5 and J is TRBJ1-3; D may be TRBD1 (6 bases). V gave up 4 bases and J gave up 0 bases, with 11 bases separating them. CDR3 length: 15 residues. Germline V gene lookup returns CDR1 SGHKS and CDR2 YYEKEE (reference sequence). CDR3 DNA sequence: TGTGCCAGCAGCCCTGGACAGAGCTCTGGAAACACCATATATTTT. Translating gives CASSPGQSSGNTIYF.

J is TRBJ2-5 and V is TRBV19, with TRBD1 as a possible D gene (6 bases). Looked up from germline, CDR1 is LNHDA and CDR2 is SQIVND (reference sequence). V was shortened by 3 bases and J by 5 bases, with 16 bases between the two germline ends. The CDR3 is 15 amino acids. The DNA for the CDR3 is TGTGCCAGTAGTATCGGGCAGGGGACCGGGGAGACCCAGTACTTC. It codes for CASSIGQGTGETQYF.

The J gene is TRBJ2-2, the V gene TRBV3-1 (or the pseudogene TRBV3-2); 9 bases fit TRBD2. Germline loops: CDR1 LGHDT, CDR2 YNNKEL (reference sequence). The J segment lost 0 bases and the V segment lost 3 bases, leaving 2 bases of the junction unmatched. The CDR3 has 16 amino acids. The CDR3 nucleotides are TGTGCCAGCAGCCACGCGGGGGGGGCGAACACCGGGGAGCTGTTTTTT. Translated: CASSHAGGANTGELFF.

This clone was seen a handful of times. This rearrangement joins TRBV19 to TRBJ1-1; D is undetermined. CDR3 length: 14 residues. Germline V gives CDR1 LNHDA, CDR2 SQIVND (reference sequence). The germline V and J ends were trimmed by 7 bases and 0 bases, with 12 bases remaining between them. CDR3 DNA sequence: TGTGCCAGTAAGGAGAGTAGGATGAACACTGAAGCTTTCTTT. Translation gives CASKESRMNTEAFF.

The chain combines TRBV4-3 with TRBJ2-3, with TRBD2 matching 7 bases. V was clipped by 0 bases and J by 0 bases; unmatched bases: 9. This CDR3 spans 18 amino acids. Per the germline V gene, CDR1 is LGHNA and CDR2 is YSLEER. The CDR3 spells CASSQDAPSGPSTDTQYF. The CDR3 nucleotides are TGCGCCAGCAGCCAAGACGCCCCTAGCGGTCCTAGCACAGATACGCAGTATTTT.

J is TRBJ2-7 and V is TRBV29-1; TRBD1 matches at 7 bases. The CDR3 runs to 11 residues. J gave up 12 bases and V 1 base, and 6 bases lay outside the gene matches. Germline V gives CDR1 SQVTM, CDR2 ANQGSEA. CDR3 nucleotides: TGCAGCGTTGAAGGAGACAGGGCCTCGTACTTC. Its translation is CSVEGDRASYF.

V usage is TRBV19 and J usage is TRBJ1-5; 10 nucleotides line up with TRBD1. CDR1 is LNHDA and CDR2 is SQIVND in the germline V gene (reference sequence). J gave up 0 bases and V 5 bases, and 10 bases lay outside the gene matches. The length of the CDR3 is 18 residues. The CDR3 is CASSSGTGELYSNQPQHF. In DNA, the CDR3 is TGTGCCAGTAGTTCGGGGACAGGGGAATTGTATAGCAATCAGCCCCAGCATTTT.

The chain uses TRBV18 and TRBJ2-3; 11 bases fit TRBD2. The germline V gene has CDR1 KGHSH and CDR2 LQKENI. V was clipped by 3 bases and J by 3 bases; unmatched bases: 5. The CDR3 is made up of 16 amino acids. The CDR3 sequence is CASSPGLAERTDTQYF. The CDR3 nucleotides are TGTGCCAGCTCACCGGGACTAGCGGAACGGACAGATACGCAGTATTTT.

The chain couples TRBV6-5 to TRBJ2-7; 12 bases agree with TRBD1. The V segment lost 6 bases and the J segment 7 bases; nucleotides outside the gene matches: 10. This CDR3 is built from 15 residues. Germline loops: CDR1 MNHEY, CDR2 SVGAGI. CDR3 in amino acids: CASSSPGTGGAEQYF. In DNA, the CDR3 is TGTGCCAGCAGCTCACCCGGGACAGGGGGCGCGGAGCAGTACTTC.

In this sample, this clone turned up once. The chain combines TRBV7-9 with TRBJ1-2; D is uncertain. Trimming removed 3 bases from V and 2 bases from J, with 10 bases in between. The CDR3 spans 14 residues. Germline CDR1 SEHNR, CDR2 FQNEAQ (reference sequence). CDR3 sequence: CASSFGGRNYGYTF. The CDR3 nucleotides are TGTGCCAGCAGCTTCGGAGGGCGCAACTATGGCTACACCTTC.

The chain combines TRBV6-5 with TRBJ1-6; a weak D match, TRBD1 (5 bases). Germline CDR1 and CDR2: MNHEY and SVGAGI. The CDR3 spans 15 residues. V was cut by 2 bases and J by 9 bases, with 14 bases left in between. The CDR3 DNA is TGTGCCAGCAGTTACGGGCCAGGGCAAAGTTCACCCCTCCACTTT. Its translation is CASSYGPGQSSPLHF.